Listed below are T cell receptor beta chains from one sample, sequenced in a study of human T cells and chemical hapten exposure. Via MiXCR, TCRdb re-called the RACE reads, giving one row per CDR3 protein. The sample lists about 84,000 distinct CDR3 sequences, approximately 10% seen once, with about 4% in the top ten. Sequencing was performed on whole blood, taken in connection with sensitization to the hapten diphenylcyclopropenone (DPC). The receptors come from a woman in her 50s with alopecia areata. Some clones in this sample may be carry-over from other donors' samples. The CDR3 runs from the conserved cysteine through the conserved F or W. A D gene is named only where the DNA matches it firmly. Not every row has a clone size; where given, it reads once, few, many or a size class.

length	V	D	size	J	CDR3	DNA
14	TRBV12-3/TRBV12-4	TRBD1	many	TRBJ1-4	CASSPDRVEEKLFF	TGTGCCAGCAGTCCCGACAGGGTAGAAGAAAAACTGTTTTTT
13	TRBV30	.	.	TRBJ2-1	CAWSVGSYNEQFF	TGTGCCTGGAGTGTCGGCTCCTACAATGAGCAGTTCTTC
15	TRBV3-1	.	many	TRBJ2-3	CASARGSLATDTQYF	TGTGCCAGCGCACGGGGCTCCCTAGCAACAGATACGCAGTATTTT
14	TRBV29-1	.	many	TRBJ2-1	CSPAGPKIRNEQFF	TGCAGCCCGGCGGGACCCAAGATCCGCAATGAGCAGTTCTTC
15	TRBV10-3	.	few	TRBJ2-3	CAISGRQALPDTQYF	TGTGCCATCAGTGGTCGACAGGCCCTCCCAGATACGCAGTATTTT
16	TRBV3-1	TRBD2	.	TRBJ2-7	CASSQDASGRYYEQYF	TGTGCCAGCAGCCAAGACGCTAGCGGGAGATACTACGAGCAGTACTTC
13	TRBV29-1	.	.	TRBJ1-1	CSGGKGGLTEAFF	TGCAGTGGGGGGAAGGGGGGCCTCACTGAAGCTTTCTTT
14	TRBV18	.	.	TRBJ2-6	CASRQGSGANVLTF	TGTGCCAGCCGCCAGGGGTCAGGGGCCAACGTCCTGACTTTC
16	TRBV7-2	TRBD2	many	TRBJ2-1	CASRLGGLAERNEQFF	TGTGCCAGCAGGCTCGGCGGACTAGCTGAACGCAATGAGCAGTTCTTC
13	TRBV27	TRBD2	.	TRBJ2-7	CASTPSGTYEQYF	TGTGCCAGCACCCCTAGCGGGACCTACGAGCAGTACTTC
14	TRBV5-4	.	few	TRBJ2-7	CASSFRGGSYEQYF	TGTGCCAGCAGCTTTAGAGGCGGTTCCTACGAGCAGTACTTC
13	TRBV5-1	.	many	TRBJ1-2	CASSLEAGAGYTF	TGCGCCAGCAGCTTGGAGGCAGGGGCTGGCTACACCTTC
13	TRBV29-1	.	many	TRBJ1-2	CSVEAQGSGGYTF	TGCAGCGTTGAGGCACAGGGAAGCGGCGGCTACACCTTC
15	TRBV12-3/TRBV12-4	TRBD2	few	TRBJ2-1	CASSATSGRINEQFF	TGTGCCAGCAGTGCGACTAGCGGGAGGATTAATGAGCAGTTCTTC
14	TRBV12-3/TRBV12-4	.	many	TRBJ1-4	CASSSGTEFEKLFF	TGTGCCAGCAGTTCCGGGACGGAGTTTGAAAAACTGTTTTTT
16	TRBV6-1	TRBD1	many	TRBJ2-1	CASSDKGQGSYNEQFF	TGTGCCAGCAGTGATAAGGGACAGGGTTCCTACAATGAGCAGTTCTTC
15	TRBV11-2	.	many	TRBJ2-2	CASSLGTGRAGELFF	TGTGCCAGCAGTCTCGGTACAGGGAGGGCCGGGGAGCTGTTTTTT
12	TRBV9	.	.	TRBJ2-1	CASSVGTAEQFF	TGTGCCAGCAGCGTAGGTACCGCTGAGCAGTTCTTC
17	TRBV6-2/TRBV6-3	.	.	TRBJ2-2	CASSEPLGTPFPGELFF	TGTGCCAGCAGTGAACCCTTGGGGACACCGTTCCCCGGGGAGCTGTTTTTT
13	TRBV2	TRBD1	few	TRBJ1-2	CASSGDRDYGYTF	TGTGCCAGCAGCGGGGACAGGGACTATGGCTACACCTTC
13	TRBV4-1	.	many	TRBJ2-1	CASSQSSYNEQFF	TGCGCCAGCAGCCAGAGCTCCTACAATGAGCAGTTCTTC
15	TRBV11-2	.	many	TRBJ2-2	CASSPRLGIPGELFF	TGTGCCAGCAGCCCCCGACTAGGGATACCCGGGGAGCTGTTTTTT
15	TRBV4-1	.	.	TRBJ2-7	CASSQERGVRLEQYF	TGCGCCAGCAGCCAAGAGCGAGGGGTTCGTCTCGAGCAGTACTTC
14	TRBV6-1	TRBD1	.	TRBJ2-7	CASSEGDSSYEQYF	TGTGCCAGCAGTGAGGGGGACAGCTCCTACGAGCAGTACTTC
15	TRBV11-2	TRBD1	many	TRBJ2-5	CASSLQGAEGETQYF	TGTGCCAGCAGTTTACAGGGGGCGGAAGGAGAGACCCAGTACTTC
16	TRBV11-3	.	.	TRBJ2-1	CASSPRKATTYNEQFF	TGTGCCAGCAGCCCCCGGAAAGCGACCACCTACAATGAGCAGTTCTTC
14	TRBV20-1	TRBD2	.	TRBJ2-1	CSVLLAAPNNEQFF	TGCAGTGTTCTACTAGCGGCCCCCAACAATGAGCAGTTCTTC
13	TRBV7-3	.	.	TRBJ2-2	CASSRSETGELFF	TGTGCCAGCAGCCGGAGTGAAACCGGGGAGCTGTTTTTT
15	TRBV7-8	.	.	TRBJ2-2	CASSLRQMNTGELFF	TGTGCCAGCAGCTTGAGACAGATGAACACCGGGGAGCTGTTTTTT
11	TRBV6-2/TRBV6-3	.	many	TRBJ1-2	CASSYADGYTF	TGTGCCAGCAGTTACGCCGATGGCTACACCTTC
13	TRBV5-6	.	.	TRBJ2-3	CASSLFNTDTQYF	TGTGCCAGCAGCTTGTTCAACACAGATACGCAGTATTTT
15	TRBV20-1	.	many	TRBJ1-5	CSARVGFNSNQPQHF	TGCAGTGCTAGAGTAGGGTTTAATAGCAATCAGCCCCAGCATTTT
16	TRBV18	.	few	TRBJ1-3	CASSPDPGAKGNTIYF	TGTGCCAGCTCACCTGATCCCGGGGCGAAAGGAAACACCATATATTTT
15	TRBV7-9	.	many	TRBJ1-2	CASSLGLYPQGSYTF	TGTGCCAGCAGCTTAGGCCTTTACCCCCAGGGAAGCTACACCTTC
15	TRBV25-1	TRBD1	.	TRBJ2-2	CASSATGGATGELFF	TGTGCCAGCAGCGCGACAGGGGGTGCGACCGGGGAGCTGTTTTTT
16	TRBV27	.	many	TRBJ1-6	CASSLSADSYNSPLHF	TGTGCCAGCAGTTTATCTGCGGACAGTTATAATTCACCCCTCCACTTT
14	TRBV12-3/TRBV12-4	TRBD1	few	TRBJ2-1	CASSGTGPHNEQFF	TGTGCCAGCAGCGGGACAGGCCCTCACAATGAGCAGTTCTTC
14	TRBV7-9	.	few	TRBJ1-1	CASSSLGAQNEAFF	TGTGCCAGCAGCTCCCTAGGGGCGCAGAATGAAGCTTTCTTT
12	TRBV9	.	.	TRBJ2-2	CASSVVSGELFF	TGTGCCAGCAGCGTAGTGTCGGGGGAGCTGTTTTTT
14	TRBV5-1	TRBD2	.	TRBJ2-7	CASSLLAGTYEQYF	TGCGCCAGCAGCTTGCTAGCGGGGACATACGAGCAGTACTTC
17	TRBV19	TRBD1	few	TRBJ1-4	CASSLGPWGTGGEKLFF	TGTGCCAGTAGTCTCGGTCCCTGGGGGACAGGGGGAGAAAAACTGTTTTTT
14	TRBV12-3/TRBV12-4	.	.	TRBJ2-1	CASSLVGEGNEQFF	TGTGCCAGCAGTCTCGTAGGAGAAGGGAATGAGCAGTTCTTC
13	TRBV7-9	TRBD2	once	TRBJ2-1	CASTLAGTIEQFF	TGTGCCAGCACCTTAGCGGGGACCATTGAGCAGTTCTTC
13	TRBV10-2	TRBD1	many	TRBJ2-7	CASLRTGSYEQYF	TGCGCCAGCTTACGGACAGGGAGCTACGAGCAGTACTTC
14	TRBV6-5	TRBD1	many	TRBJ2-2	CASSSGGRSGELFF	TGTGCCAGCAGTTCAGGGGGCAGGTCCGGGGAGCTGTTTTTT
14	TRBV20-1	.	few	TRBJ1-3	CSARETVSGNTIYF	TGCAGTGCTAGAGAGACAGTCTCTGGAAACACCATATATTTT
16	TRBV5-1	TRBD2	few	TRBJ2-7	CASSFQTSGRLSEQYF	TGCGCCAGCAGCTTCCAGACTAGCGGGAGGCTCAGCGAGCAGTACTTC
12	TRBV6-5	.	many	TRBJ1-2	CASRGGGGGYTF	TGTGCCAGCAGGGGAGGGGGAGGCGGCTACACCTTC
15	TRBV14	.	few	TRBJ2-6	CASSPKPLGANVLTF	TGTGCCAGCAGCCCCAAACCCCTGGGGGCCAACGTCCTGACTTTC
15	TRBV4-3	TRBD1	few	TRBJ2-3	CASSPQGAGTDTQYF	TGCGCCAGCAGCCCCCAGGGGGCGGGCACAGATACGCAGTATTTT
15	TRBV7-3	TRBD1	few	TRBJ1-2	CASSLTGGVNYGYTF	TGTGCCAGCAGCTTGACAGGGGGCGTGAACTATGGCTACACCTTC
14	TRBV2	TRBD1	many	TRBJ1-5	CARGDRDSNQPQHF	TGTGCCAGAGGGGACAGGGATAGCAATCAGCCCCAGCATTTT
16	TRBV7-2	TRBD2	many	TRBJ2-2	CASSSPGGTNTGELFF	TGTGCCAGCAGCTCCCCGGGGGGGACGAACACCGGGGAGCTGTTTTTT
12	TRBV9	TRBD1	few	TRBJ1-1	CASSAQGAEAFF	TGTGCCAGCAGCGCCCAGGGGGCGGAAGCTTTCTTT
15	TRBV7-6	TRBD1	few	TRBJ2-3	CASSSGQGYTDTQYF	TGTGCCAGCAGTTCTGGACAGGGGTACACAGATACGCAGTATTTT
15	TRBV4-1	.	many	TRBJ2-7	CASSQAGQFSYEQYF	TGCGCCAGCAGCCAAGCTGGACAGTTTTCCTACGAGCAGTACTTC
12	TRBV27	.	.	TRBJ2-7	CARPPGAFEQYF	TGTGCCAGACCTCCCGGAGCTTTCGAGCAGTACTTC
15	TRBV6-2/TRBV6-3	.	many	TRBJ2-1	CASSYSPSSYNEQFF	TGTGCCAGCAGTTACTCGCCGAGCTCCTACAATGAGCAGTTCTTC